Listed below are T cell receptor beta chains from one sample, sequenced in a study of cytotoxic CD8 clonotypes in ibrutinib-treated CLL. The table came from immunoSEQ multiplex PCR; TCRdb's copy has only in-frame clones and leaves some out. The sample holds 45,000 or so clones, roughly three quarters seen once. Sample: PBMCs, taken after 12 months of ibrutinib treatment. All receptors derive from a human donor with chronic lymphocytic leukemia. Each CDR3 is given with its conserved first and last residue.

J,V,CDR3
TRBJ1-1,TRBV6-5,CASSSDTNTEAFF
TRBJ1-3,TRBV11-2,CASSRPLSGNTIYF
TRBJ2-1,TRBV19,CASSINGREVNEQFF
TRBJ2-4,TRBV27,CASSRTPGWAGKNIQYF
TRBJ2-7,TRBV30,CAWNKETLAGGYEQYF
TRBJ1-2,TRBV5-6,CASSETGAAIVDYGYTF
TRBJ2-2,TRBV5-6,CASRQEKLLQGITGELFF
TRBJ1-4,TRBV7-2,CASSPGDWVTNEKLFF
TRBJ1-2,TRBV10-3,CAISDPDGYGYTF
TRBJ2-7,TRBV6-5,CASTKGREQYF
TRBJ1-5,TRBV28,CASSFSRGIQPQHF
TRBJ2-3,TRBV7-2,CASRSTRVGSDTQYF
TRBJ2-2,TRBV5-1,CASSWGTYTGELFF
TRBJ2-1,TRBV7-6,CASSLAGGGLAGQNEQFF
TRBJ2-1,TRBV30,CAISSDSYNEQFF
TRBJ2-4,TRBV30,CAWSRGGAGVNIQYF
TRBJ1-5,TRBV2,CASTTLNQPQHF
TRBJ1-1,TRBV11-2,CASSLGQGNTEAFF
TRBJ2-7,TRBV29-1,CSVGTDNSGYEQYF
TRBJ1-2,TRBV6-5,CASSFWTGVYYGYTF
TRBJ1-2,TRBV7-9,CASSIGTQGYTF
TRBJ2-3,TRBV4-3,CASSQDRASGPDTQYF
TRBJ2-3,TRBV9,CASSVGVTHTQYF
TRBJ2-1,TRBV30,CAWSGGTGQGNEQFF
TRBJ2-1,TRBV4-3,CASSQDTVKYNEQFF
TRBJ1-2,TRBV28,CASGRAGRGYTF
TRBJ2-5,TRBV5-4,CASSSYSGRETQYF
TRBJ2-1,TRBV7-2,CASSVSEGYNEQFF
TRBJ1-2,TRBV20-1,CSAYDRGSYTF
TRBJ2-5,TRBV20-1,CSVLQETQYF
TRBJ2-5,TRBV7-3,CASSDGAGGPKYF